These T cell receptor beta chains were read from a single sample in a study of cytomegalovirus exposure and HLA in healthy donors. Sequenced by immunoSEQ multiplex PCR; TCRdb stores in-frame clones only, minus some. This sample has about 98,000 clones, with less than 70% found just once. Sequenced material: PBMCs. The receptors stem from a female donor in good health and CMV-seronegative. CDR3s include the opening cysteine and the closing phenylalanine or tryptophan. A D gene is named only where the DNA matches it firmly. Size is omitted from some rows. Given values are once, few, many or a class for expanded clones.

CDR3: CASRQGRGQPQHF
DNA: TGCGCCAGCAGACAGGGTCGGGGCCAGCCCCAGCATTTT
V: TRBV10-2
D: NA
J: TRBJ1-5
size: NA
length: 13

CDR3: CASRRTGPPYGYTF
DNA: TGTGCCAGCAGGAGGACAGGACCTCCCTATGGCTACACCTTC
V: TRBV28
D: TRBD1
J: TRBJ1-2
size: NA
length: 14

CDR3: CASSEAQGARGLFF
DNA: TGTGCCAGCAGTGAAGCGCAGGGGGCCCGGGGACTGTTTTTT
V: TRBV2
D: TRBD1
J: TRBJ2-2
size: few
length: 14

CDR3: CASSSGTGGQPQHF
DNA: TGTGCCAGCAGTTCCGGGACTGGGGGTCAGCCCCAGCATTTT
V: TRBV27
D: NA
J: TRBJ1-5
size: once
length: 14

CDR3: CASSTRTARDQPQHF
DNA: TGTGCCAGCAGTACTAGGACGGCGAGGGATCAGCCCCAGCATTTT
V: TRBV28
D: NA
J: TRBJ1-5
size: few
length: 15

CDR3: CASSPGLGFGEQFF
DNA: TGCGCCAGCAGCCCGGGACTAGGCTTCGGTGAGCAGTTCTTC
V: TRBV10-1
D: TRBD2
J: TRBJ2-1
size: once
length: 14

CDR3: CASSLALAHYGEQYF
DNA: TGTGCCAGCAGCTTGGCACTAGCACATTATGGCGAGCAGTACTTC
V: TRBV5-4
D: NA
J: TRBJ2-7
size: NA
length: 15

CDR3: CASSPRTLGNTIYF
DNA: TGTGCCAGCAGTCCCCGGACACTAGGAAACACCATATATTTT
V: TRBV6-6
D: NA
J: TRBJ1-3
size: NA
length: 14

CDR3: CASSGGTGEYGYTF
DNA: TGTGCCAGCAGCGGAGGGACAGGGGAATATGGCTACACCTTC
V: TRBV7-9
D: TRBD1
J: TRBJ1-2
size: NA
length: 14

CDR3: CASSLEVGAGYEQFF
DNA: TGCGCCAGCAGCTTGGAGGTGGGAGCAGGCTATGAGCAGTTCTTC
V: TRBV5-1
D: NA
J: TRBJ2-1
size: NA
length: 15

CDR3: CASSPPTGGRDEQYF
DNA: TGTGCCAGCTCACCACCGACAGGGGGAAGGGACGAGCAGTACTTC
V: TRBV18
D: TRBD1
J: TRBJ2-7
size: NA
length: 15

CDR3: CASSSYFSGRVEEETQYF
DNA: TGTGCCAGCAGTTCTTATTTCAGCGGGAGGGTTGAGGAAGAGACCCAGTACTTC
V: TRBV27
D: TRBD2
J: TRBJ2-5
size: NA
length: 18

CDR3: CASSLGGEAFF
DNA: TGTGCCAGCAGCTTAGGAGGTGAAGCTTTCTTT
V: TRBV7-2
D: NA
J: TRBJ1-1
size: NA
length: 11

CDR3: CSVGGQGAYEQYF
DNA: TGCAGCGTTGGGGGACAGGGGGCCTACGAGCAGTACTTC
V: TRBV29-1
D: TRBD1
J: TRBJ2-7
size: NA
length: 13

CDR3: CASSYGTGGNYGYTF
DNA: TGTGCCAGCAGTTACGGTACAGGGGGGAACTATGGCTACACCTTC
V: TRBV6-5
D: TRBD1
J: TRBJ1-2
size: NA
length: 15

CDR3: CASFDRGRGNTEAFF
DNA: TGTGCCAGCTTCGACAGGGGGCGCGGGAACACTGAAGCTTTCTTT
V: TRBV19
D: TRBD1
J: TRBJ1-1
size: few
length: 15

CDR3: CASSSPGQGADTQYF
DNA: TGTGCCAGCAGCTCTCCGGGACAGGGGGCAGATACGCAGTATTTT
V: TRBV13
D: TRBD1
J: TRBJ2-3
size: NA
length: 15

CDR3: CASSFLKQADTQYF
DNA: TGTGCCAGCAGTTTCCTCAAGCAAGCCGATACGCAGTATTTT
V: TRBV28
D: NA
J: TRBJ2-3
size: once
length: 14

CDR3: CASSEFRSNTGELFF
DNA: TGCGCCAGCAGCGAATTCAGGTCGAACACCGGGGAGCTGTTTTTT
V: TRBV5-1
D: NA
J: TRBJ2-2
size: NA
length: 15

CDR3: CASNTGGLNTEAFF
DNA: TGTGCCAGCAATACGGGAGGACTCAACACTGAAGCTTTCTTT
V: TRBV9
D: NA
J: TRBJ1-1
size: NA
length: 14

CDR3: CASTESGVSSYEQYF
DNA: TGTGCCAGCACCGAATCAGGGGTCAGCTCCTACGAGCAGTACTTC
V: TRBV2
D: NA
J: TRBJ2-7
size: NA
length: 15

CDR3: CASSYSFTGQGCGYTF
DNA: TGTGCCAGCAGTTACTCGTTCACTGGACAGGGATGCGGCTACACCTTC
V: TRBV6-6
D: TRBD1
J: TRBJ1-2
size: NA
length: 16

CDR3: CASSSRDRGYNEQFF
DNA: TGTGCCAGCAGCTCCCGGGACAGAGGATACAATGAGCAGTTCTTC
V: TRBV7-9
D: TRBD1
J: TRBJ2-1
size: NA
length: 15

CDR3: CASSSTGTGGKRETQYF
DNA: TGTGCCAGCAGCTCGACCGGGACAGGGGGTAAACGGGAGACCCAGTACTTC
V: TRBV7-2
D: TRBD1
J: TRBJ2-5
size: NA
length: 17

CDR3: CASSVNRGGTGELFF
DNA: TGTGCCAGCAGTGTAAACAGGGGTGGCACCGGGGAGCTGTTTTTT
V: TRBV6-1
D: TRBD1
J: TRBJ2-2
size: NA
length: 15

CDR3: CASSPGYGGELETQYF
DNA: TGTGCCAGCAGCCCCGGGTATGGCGGGGAGTTAGAGACCCAGTACTTC
V: TRBV5-8
D: NA
J: TRBJ2-5
size: NA
length: 16

CDR3: CASSPQSTSWETQYF
DNA: TGTGCCAGCAGTCCCCAGTCGACTAGCTGGGAGACCCAGTACTTC
V: TRBV6-6
D: TRBD2
J: TRBJ2-5
size: NA
length: 15

CDR3: CASSFSGGADQYF
DNA: TGTGCCAGCAGCTTTAGCGGGGGGGCCGACCAGTACTTC
V: TRBV7-2
D: TRBD2
J: TRBJ2-5
size: once
length: 13

CDR3: CASSRLAGDQETQYF
DNA: TGTGCTAGCAGTCGGCTAGCGGGGGATCAAGAGACCCAGTACTTC
V: TRBV7-7
D: TRBD2
J: TRBJ2-5
size: few
length: 15

CDR3: CASSPGGVSTEAFF
DNA: TGTGCCAGCAGCCCCGGGGGGGTCTCCACCGAAGCTTTCTTT
V: TRBV7-9
D: NA
J: TRBJ1-1
size: NA
length: 14

CDR3: CASSPPTGLAGNEQFF
DNA: TGTGCCAGCTCACCACCCACGGGACTAGCAGGCAATGAGCAGTTCTTC
V: TRBV18
D: TRBD2
J: TRBJ2-1
size: NA
length: 16

CDR3: CASSDGVDWGDTEAFF
DNA: TGTGCCAGCAGTGATGGGGTGGATTGGGGGGACACTGAAGCTTTCTTT
V: TRBV6-1
D: NA
J: TRBJ1-1
size: NA
length: 16

CDR3: CASAGPGRGNEQFF
DNA: TGTGCCAGCGCTGGCCCAGGTCGGGGGAATGAGCAGTTCTTC
V: TRBV11-2
D: NA
J: TRBJ2-1
size: once
length: 14

CDR3: CACTGQRSYEQYF
DNA: TGTGCCTGCACGGGACAGCGATCCTACGAGCAGTACTTC
V: TRBV30
D: TRBD1
J: TRBJ2-7
size: NA
length: 13

CDR3: CASSDRRNEKLFF
DNA: TGTGCCAGCAGTGACAGGAGGAATGAAAAACTGTTTTTT
V: TRBV25-1
D: NA
J: TRBJ1-4
size: few
length: 13

CDR3: CSVARRDRGLNNEQFF
DNA: TGCAGCGTTGCCCGCCGGGACAGGGGGCTTAACAATGAGCAGTTCTTC
V: TRBV29-1
D: TRBD1
J: TRBJ2-1
size: few
length: 16

CDR3: CASSEDRAYNEQFF
DNA: TGTGCCAGCAGCGAAGACAGGGCCTACAATGAGCAGTTCTTC
V: TRBV7-6
D: TRBD1
J: TRBJ2-1
size: once
length: 14

CDR3: CAWSTGLAGPTGELFF
DNA: TGTGCCTGGAGTACGGGACTAGCGGGCCCCACCGGGGAGCTGTTTTTT
V: TRBV30
D: TRBD2
J: TRBJ2-2
size: few
length: 16

CDR3: CASSLTGTSPVNEQFF
DNA: TGCGCCAGCAGCTTGACCGGGACTAGTCCCGTCAATGAGCAGTTCTTC
V: TRBV5-1
D: TRBD2
J: TRBJ2-1
size: NA
length: 16

CDR3: CASSYTRLETQYF
DNA: TGTGCCAGCTCATATACTAGACTAGAGACCCAGTACTTC
V: TRBV18
D: NA
J: TRBJ2-5
size: NA
length: 13

CDR3: CASSFRLAGGPSWGYTF
DNA: TGTGCCAGCAGCTTTCGATTGGCAGGGGGGCCCAGTTGGGGCTACACCTTC
V: TRBV5-6
D: TRBD1
J: TRBJ1-2
size: NA
length: 17

CDR3: CATRDSYKNIQYF
DNA: TGTGCCACTCGTGACAGCTACAAAAACATTCAGTACTTC
V: TRBV6-5
D: NA
J: TRBJ2-4
size: NA
length: 13

CDR3: CASSLGRYNEQFF
DNA: TGTGCCAGCAGTTTGGGCAGATACAATGAGCAGTTCTTC
V: TRBV6-5
D: NA
J: TRBJ2-1
size: NA
length: 13

CDR3: CASRQASGVETQYF
DNA: TGTGCCAGCCGCCAGGCCAGCGGGGTGGAGACCCAGTACTTC
V: TRBV6-5
D: TRBD2
J: TRBJ2-5
size: NA
length: 14

CDR3: CASSSRTNRNEQFF
DNA: TGTGCCAGCAGTTCTAGGACTAACCGCAATGAGCAGTTCTTC
V: TRBV2
D: NA
J: TRBJ2-1
size: NA
length: 14

CDR3: CASSQDGRGNTEAFF
DNA: TGCGCCAGCAGCCAAGATGGGCGGGGGAACACTGAAGCTTTCTTT
V: TRBV4-1
D: NA
J: TRBJ1-1
size: NA
length: 15

CDR3: CASSHRAGGDNEQFF
DNA: TGCGCCAGCAGCCATCGAGCGGGGGGGGACAATGAGCAGTTCTTC
V: TRBV4-3
D: TRBD2
J: TRBJ2-1
size: NA
length: 15

CDR3: CASSAESSPSGANVLTF
DNA: TGTGCCAGCAGCGCGGAGAGTTCGCCCTCTGGGGCCAACGTCCTGACTTTC
V: TRBV9
D: NA
J: TRBJ2-6
size: NA
length: 17

CDR3: CASSLTGVVYGYTF
DNA: TGTGCCAGCAGCCTAACAGGGGTCGTCTATGGCTACACCTTC
V: TRBV11-2
D: TRBD1
J: TRBJ1-2
size: NA
length: 14

CDR3: CASSSDRVYGYTF
DNA: TGCGCCAGCAGCTCGGACAGGGTCTATGGCTACACCTTC
V: TRBV5-1
D: TRBD1
J: TRBJ1-2
size: once
length: 13

CDR3: CASTSGGRDEQFF
DNA: TGTGCCAGTACTAGTGGGGGGAGGGATGAGCAGTTCTTC
V: TRBV6-5
D: TRBD2
J: TRBJ2-1
size: NA
length: 13

CDR3: CASPSLAGGRGDTQYF
DNA: TGTGCCAGCCCCTCCTTAGCGGGGGGGCGAGGAGATACGCAGTATTTT
V: TRBV9
D: TRBD2
J: TRBJ2-3
size: NA
length: 16